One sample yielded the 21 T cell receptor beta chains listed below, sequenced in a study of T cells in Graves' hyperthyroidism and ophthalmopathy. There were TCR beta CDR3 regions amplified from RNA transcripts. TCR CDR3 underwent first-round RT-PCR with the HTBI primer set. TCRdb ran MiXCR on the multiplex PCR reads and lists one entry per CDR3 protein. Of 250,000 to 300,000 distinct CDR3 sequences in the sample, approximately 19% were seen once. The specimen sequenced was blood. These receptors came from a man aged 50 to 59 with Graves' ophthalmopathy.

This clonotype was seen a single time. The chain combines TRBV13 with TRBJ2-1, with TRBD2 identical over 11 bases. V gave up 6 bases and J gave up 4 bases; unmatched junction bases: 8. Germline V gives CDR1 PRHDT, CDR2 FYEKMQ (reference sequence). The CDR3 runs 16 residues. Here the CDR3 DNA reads TGTGCCAGCAGTGAACTAGCGGGAGTCCATTACAATGAGCAGTTCTTC. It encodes CASSELAGVHYNEQFF.

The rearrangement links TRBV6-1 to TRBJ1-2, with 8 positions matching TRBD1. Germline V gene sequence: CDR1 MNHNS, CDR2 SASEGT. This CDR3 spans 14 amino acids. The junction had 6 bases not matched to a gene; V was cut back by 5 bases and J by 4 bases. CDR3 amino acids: CASSPDREGYGYTF. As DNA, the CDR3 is TGTGCCAGCAGTCCGGACAGGGAAGGCTATGGCTACACCTTC.

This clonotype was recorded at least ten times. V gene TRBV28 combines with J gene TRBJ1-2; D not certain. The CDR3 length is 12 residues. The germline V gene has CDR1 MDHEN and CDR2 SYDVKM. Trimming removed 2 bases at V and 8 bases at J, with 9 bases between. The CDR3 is CASSLAGRGYTF. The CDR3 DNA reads TGTGCCAGCAGTTTAGCCGGCAGGGGCTACACCTTC.

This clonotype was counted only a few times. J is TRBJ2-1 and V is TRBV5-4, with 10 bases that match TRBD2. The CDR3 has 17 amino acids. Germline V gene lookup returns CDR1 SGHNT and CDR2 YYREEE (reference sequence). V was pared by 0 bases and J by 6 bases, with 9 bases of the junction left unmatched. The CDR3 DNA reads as TGTGCCAGCAGCTTGGCCGTTTCCAGCGGGAGGGCCAATGAGCAGTTCTTC. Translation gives CASSLAVSSGRANEQFF. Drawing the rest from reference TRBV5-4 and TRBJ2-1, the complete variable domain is ETGVTQSPTHLIKTRGQQVTLRCSSQSGHNTVSWYQQALGQGPQFIFQYYREEENGRGNFPPRFSGLQFPNYSSELNVNALELDDSALYLCASSLAVSSGRANEQFFGPGTRLTVL.

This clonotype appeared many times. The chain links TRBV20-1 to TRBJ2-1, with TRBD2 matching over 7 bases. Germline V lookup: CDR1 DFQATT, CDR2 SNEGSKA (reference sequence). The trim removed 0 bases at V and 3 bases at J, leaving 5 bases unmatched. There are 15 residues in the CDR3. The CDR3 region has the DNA TGCAGTGCTAGAGATCTGGCTAGCGGCTACAATGAGCAGTTCTTC. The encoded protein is CSARDLASGYNEQFF.

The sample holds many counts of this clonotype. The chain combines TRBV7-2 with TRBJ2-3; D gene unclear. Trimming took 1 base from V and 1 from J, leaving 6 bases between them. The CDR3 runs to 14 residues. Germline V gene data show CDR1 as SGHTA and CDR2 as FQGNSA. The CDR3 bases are TGTGCCAGCAGCTTAGTTGGTCGCACAGATACGCAGTATTTT. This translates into CASSLVGRTDTQYF.

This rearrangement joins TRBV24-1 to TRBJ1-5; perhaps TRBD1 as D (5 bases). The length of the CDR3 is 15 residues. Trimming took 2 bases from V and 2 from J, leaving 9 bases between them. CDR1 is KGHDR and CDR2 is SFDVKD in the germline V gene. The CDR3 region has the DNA TGTGCCACCAGTGATTCCTCGGGGGGCAATCAGCCCCAGCATTTT. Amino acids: CATSDSSGGNQPQHF.

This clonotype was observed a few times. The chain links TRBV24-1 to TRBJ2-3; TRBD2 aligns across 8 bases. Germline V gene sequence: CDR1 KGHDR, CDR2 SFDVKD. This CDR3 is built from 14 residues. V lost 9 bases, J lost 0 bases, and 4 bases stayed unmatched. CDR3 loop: CATAPSGSTDTQYF. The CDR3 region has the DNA TGTGCCACCGCCCCTAGCGGGAGCACAGATACGCAGTATTTT.

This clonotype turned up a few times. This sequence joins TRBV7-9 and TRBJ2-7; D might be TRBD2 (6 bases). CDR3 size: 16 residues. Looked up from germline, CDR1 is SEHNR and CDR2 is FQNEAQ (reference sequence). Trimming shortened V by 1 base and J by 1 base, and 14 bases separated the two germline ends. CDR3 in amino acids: CASSLVPPGTSYEQYF. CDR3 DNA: TGTGCCAGCAGCTTAGTCCCCCCAGGGACTTCCTACGAGCAGTACTTC.

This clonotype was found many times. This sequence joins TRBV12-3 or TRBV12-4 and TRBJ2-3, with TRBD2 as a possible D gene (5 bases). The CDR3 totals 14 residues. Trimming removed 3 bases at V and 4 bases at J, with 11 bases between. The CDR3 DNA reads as TGTGCCAGCAGTTTTGAGGCCGGGGCAGATACGCAGTATTTT. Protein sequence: CASSFEAGADTQYF.

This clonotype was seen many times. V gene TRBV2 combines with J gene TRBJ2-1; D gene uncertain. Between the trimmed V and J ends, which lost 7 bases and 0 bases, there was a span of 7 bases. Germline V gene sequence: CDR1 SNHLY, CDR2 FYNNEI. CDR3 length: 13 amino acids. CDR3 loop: CASISSSYNEQFF. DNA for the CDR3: TGTGCCAGCATCAGCAGCTCCTACAATGAGCAGTTCTTC.

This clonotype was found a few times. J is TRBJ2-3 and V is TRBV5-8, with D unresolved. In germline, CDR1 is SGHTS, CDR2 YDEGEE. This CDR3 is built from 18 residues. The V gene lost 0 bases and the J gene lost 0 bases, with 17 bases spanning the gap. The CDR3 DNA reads TGTGCCAGCAGCTTGGGAGGTCGTCGGGCGCCTAGCACAGATACGCAGTATTTT. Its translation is CASSLGGRRAPSTDTQYF.

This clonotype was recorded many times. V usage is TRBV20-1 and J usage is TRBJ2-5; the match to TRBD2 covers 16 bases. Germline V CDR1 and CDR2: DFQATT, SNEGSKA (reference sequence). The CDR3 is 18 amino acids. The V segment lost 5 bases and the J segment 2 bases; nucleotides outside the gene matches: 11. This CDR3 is CSAYNPGLAGGWQETQYF. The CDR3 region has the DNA TGCAGTGCTTATAACCCGGGACTAGCGGGAGGGTGGCAAGAGACCCAGTACTTC.

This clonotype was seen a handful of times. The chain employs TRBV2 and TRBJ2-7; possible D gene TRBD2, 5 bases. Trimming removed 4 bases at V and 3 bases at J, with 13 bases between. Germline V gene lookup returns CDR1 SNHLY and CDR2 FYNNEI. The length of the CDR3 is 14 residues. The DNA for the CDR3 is TGTGCCAGCAGTGTTGCCCCAAGCGGCTACGAGCAGTACTTC. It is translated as CASSVAPSGYEQYF.

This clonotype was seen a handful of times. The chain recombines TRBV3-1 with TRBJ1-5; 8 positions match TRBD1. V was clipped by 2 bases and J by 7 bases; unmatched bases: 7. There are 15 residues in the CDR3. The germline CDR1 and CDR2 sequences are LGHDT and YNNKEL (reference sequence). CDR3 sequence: CASSQYGQGSQPQHF. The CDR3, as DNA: TGTGCCAGCAGCCAATATGGACAGGGAAGCCAGCCCCAGCATTTT.

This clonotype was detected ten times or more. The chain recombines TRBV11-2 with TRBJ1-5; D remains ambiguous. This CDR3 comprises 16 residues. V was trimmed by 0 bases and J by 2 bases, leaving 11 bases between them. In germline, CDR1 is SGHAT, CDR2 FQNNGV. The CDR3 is CASSLDIRMGNQPQHF. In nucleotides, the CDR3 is TGTGCCAGCAGCTTAGACATTCGGATGGGCAATCAGCCCCAGCATTTT.

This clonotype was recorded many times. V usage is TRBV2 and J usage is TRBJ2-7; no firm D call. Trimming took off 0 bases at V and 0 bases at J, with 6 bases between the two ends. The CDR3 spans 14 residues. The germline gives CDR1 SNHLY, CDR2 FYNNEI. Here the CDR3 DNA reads TGTGCCAGCAGTGAAGCGTATGGCTCCTACGAGCAGTACTTC. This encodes CASSEAYGSYEQYF.

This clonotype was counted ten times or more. The CDR3 reads CSVFTGGRETQYF. The CDR3 region has the DNA TGCAGCGTTTTTACAGGGGGCAGGGAGACCCAGTACTTC. The J gene is TRBJ2-5, the V gene TRBV29-1, with 9 positions matching TRBD1. This CDR3 contains 13 residues. The V gene's germline CDR1 is SQVTM and CDR2 ANQGSEA. Trimming removed 5 bases from V and 5 bases from J; junction bases left unmatched: 6. The full variable domain, in which reference TRBV29-1 and TRBJ2-5 provide the parts outside the CDR3, is SAVISQKPSRDICQRGTSLTIQCQVDSQVTMMFWYRQQPGQSLTLIATANQGSEATYESGFVIDKFPISRPNLTFSTLTVSNMSPEDSSIYLCSVFTGGRETQYFGPGTRLLVL.

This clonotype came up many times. CDR3 in amino acids: CASSEALGREGLNNEQFF. CDR3 sequence (DNA): TGTGCCAGCAGTGAAGCGCTGGGACGGGAGGGCCTTAACAATGAGCAGTTCTTC. The chain joins TRBV2 to TRBJ2-1; TRBD2 matches at 8 bases. Germline V gene sequence: CDR1 SNHLY, CDR2 FYNNEI. This CDR3 is 18 amino acids long. V trimming: 0 bases; J trimming: 5 bases; junction bases outside the gene matches: 12.

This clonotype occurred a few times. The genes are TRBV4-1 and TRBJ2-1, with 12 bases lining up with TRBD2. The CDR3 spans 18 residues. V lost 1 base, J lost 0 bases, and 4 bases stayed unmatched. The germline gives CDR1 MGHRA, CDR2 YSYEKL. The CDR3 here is CASSQGLAGGSSYNEQFF. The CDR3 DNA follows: TGCGCCAGCAGCCAAGGCCTAGCGGGAGGGAGCTCCTACAATGAGCAGTTCTTC.

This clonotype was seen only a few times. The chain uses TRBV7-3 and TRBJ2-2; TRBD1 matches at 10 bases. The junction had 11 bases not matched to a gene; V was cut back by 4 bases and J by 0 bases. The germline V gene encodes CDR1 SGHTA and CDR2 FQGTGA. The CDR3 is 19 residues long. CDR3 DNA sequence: TGTGCCAGCAGCTGGACGGGACAGGGGCTATCTCCGAACACCGGGGAGCTGTTTTTT. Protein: CASSWTGQGLSPNTGELFF.